This T cell receptor beta chain was identified in a study of blood T cells in healthy people across ages. Study as a whole: T cells yielded about one barcoded beta molecule per two cells through template switching.

A second 7 to 11 cycle PCR used barcoded and J-beta primers. TCRdb itself ran the 5' RACE reads through MiXCR, one entry per CDR3 protein. The sample lists roughly 930,000 distinct CDR3 sequences; around 48% were seen once. The CDR3 sequence is 15 residues long. CDR1 is MGHDK and CDR2 is SYGVNS in the germline V gene. Trimming stripped 6 bases from V and 1 base from J, with 12 bases between. The sample comprised blood. This TCR was recovered from a man younger than 40 in good health. This rearrangement joins TRBV25-1 to TRBJ2-2, with D unclear. The chain's CDR3 is CASSGETMNTGELFF. CDR3 DNA sequence: TGTGCCAGCAGCGGAGAGACAATGAACACCGGGGAGCTGTTTTTT. Variable domain in full (rest from reference TRBV25-1 and TRBJ2-2): EADIYQTPRYLVIGTGKKITLECSQTMGHDKMYWYQQDPGMELHLIHYSYGVNSTEKGDLSSESTVSRIRTEHFPLTLESARPSHTSQYLCASSGETMNTGELFFGEGSRLTVL.